This T cell receptor beta chain is from a study of Ad26.COV2.S vaccination and SARS-CoV-2 variants. Overall study context: Ad26.COV2.S, an intramuscular injection, was given once or twice 56 days apart. Whole-study findings and limits: Measures of TCR breadth and depth may have fallen short of total T cell responses.

Per germline, CDR1 MNHEY and CDR2 SVGEGT. Trimming pared 2 bases from V and 5 bases from J, leaving 13 bases between. The CDR3 has 14 amino acids. For this clone: The antigen is unknown.

Profiled with immunoSEQ multiplex PCR; TCRdb holds only in-frame clones, not every one. The data hold about 330,000 clones, with roughly 90% observed a single time. The treatment is: about 20 received Ad26.COV2.S at low or high dose, single or two shots; 5 received placebo; per-sample allocation not given. Samples came from day 63 after the first vaccine or placebo injection. Cohort 1b enrolled adults aged 18-55 years in Boston. Expression of Wuhan-strain SARS-CoV-2 spike came from the Ad26 vector that formed the vaccine. This rearrangement joins TRBV6-2 or TRBV6-3 to TRBJ2-7; the D call may be TRBD1 or TRBD2 (6 bases each). The sample was peripheral blood, taken in a trial of Ad26.COV2.S vaccine versus placebo. This TCR came from a person aged 18-60 years who received the Ad26.COV2.S COVID-19 vaccine or a placebo. The CDR3 DNA reads TGTGCCAGCAGTTACACAGTCGGGGGCCACGAGCAGTACGTC. Translated: CASSYTVGGHEQYV.